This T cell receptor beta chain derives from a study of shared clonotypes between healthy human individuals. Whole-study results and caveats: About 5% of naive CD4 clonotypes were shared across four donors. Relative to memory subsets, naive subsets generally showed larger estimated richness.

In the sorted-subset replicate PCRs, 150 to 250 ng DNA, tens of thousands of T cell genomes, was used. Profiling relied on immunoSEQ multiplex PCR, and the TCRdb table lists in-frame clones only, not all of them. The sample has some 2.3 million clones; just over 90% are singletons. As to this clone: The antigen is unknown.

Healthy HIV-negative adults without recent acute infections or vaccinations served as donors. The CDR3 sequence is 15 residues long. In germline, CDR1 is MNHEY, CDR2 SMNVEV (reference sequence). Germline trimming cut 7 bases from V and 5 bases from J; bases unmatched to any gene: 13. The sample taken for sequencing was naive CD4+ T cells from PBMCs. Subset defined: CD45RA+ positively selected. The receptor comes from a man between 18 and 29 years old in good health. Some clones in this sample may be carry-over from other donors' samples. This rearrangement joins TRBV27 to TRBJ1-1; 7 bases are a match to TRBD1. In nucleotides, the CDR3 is TGTGCCAGCAAAGCAAAAGGGGGCTGGGAAACTGAAGCTTTCTTT. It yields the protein CASKAKGGWETEAFF.